This TCR beta chain was profiled in a study of cytomegalovirus exposure and HLA in healthy donors. Findings and caveats of the study: There were a few CMV-associated chains whose specificity for CMV antigens was confirmed in vitro. Exclusion applied to some V segments, including TRBV6-2 and TRBV6-3, as they were indistinguishable.

Concerning this clone itself: Its antigen is not identified.

The PCR employed 60 Vbeta primers together with 13 Jbeta primers. Clones were read by immunoSEQ multiplex PCR, and TCRdb kept only the in-frame ones, dropping some. The table records 80,000 to 95,000 clones, roughly 76% of them present only once. CDR1 is SNHLY, CDR2 FYNNEI, per germline. The CDR3 is made up of 16 amino acids. The V end was cut by 6 bases, the J end by 7 bases, with 22 bases between. Sequencing input: PBMCs. This rearrangement joins TRBV2 to TRBJ1-5; D uncertain. The clonotype was recovered from a woman aged 30 to 39 in good health and CMV-seronegative. CDR3 sequence reads: CASSQSATAGGQPQHF. The CDR3, as DNA: TGTGCCAGCAGCCAGTCCGCCACAGCCGGAGGGCAGCCCCAGCATTTT. The full variable domain, completed using reference TRBV2 and TRBJ1-5, is EPEVTQTPSHQVTQMGQEVILRCVPISNHLYFYWYRQILGQKVEFLVSFYNNEISEKSEIFDDQFSVERPDGSNFTLKIRSTKLEDSAMYFCASSQSATAGGQPQHFGDGTRLSIL.